A single sample gave rise to the 2 T cell receptor beta chains below, sequenced in a study of response to subunit inactivated influenza vaccine listed by TCRdb under 2018. The library was built by means of RT-PCR. Sequenced using an Illumina HiSeq 2500. The public reads were run again by TCRdb, first through fastp at Q25 and then through MiXCR, and only productive beta chains were kept. Rows with a matching CDR3 protein are joined into one entry that keeps the most common DNA and genes. The sample table holds roughly 700,000 distinct CDR3 sequences, of which around a sixth were seen once. Approximately 10% of the sample goes to the ten largest clones. Source: PBMCs from blood, taken about 11 days after vaccination. The receptors shown here come from a man aged 50 to 60 who received an inactivated influenza vaccine. Donor details come from another sample of the same person, matched by shared clones.

This clonotype came up a few times. This rearrangement joins TRBV7-2 to TRBJ2-1, with 11 nucleotides matching TRBD2. Germline CDR1 and CDR2: SGHTA and FQGNSA. The trim removed 4 bases at V and 4 bases at J, leaving 6 bases unmatched. This CDR3 is built from 16 residues. CDR3 coding DNA: TGTGCCAGCAGCTCGGGACTAGCGGCTGCATACAATGAGCAGTTCTTC. This gives the protein CASSSGLAAAYNEQFF.

The chain joins TRBV6-2 or TRBV6-3 to TRBJ2-1; D is unclear. The CDR3 consists of 14 residues. The V end was cut by 7 bases, the J end by 4 bases, with 14 bases between. Per the germline V gene, CDR1 is MNHEY and CDR2 is SVGEGT. For the CDR3, the DNA is TGTGCCAGCAAAGGCGCAGGCAAATACAATGAGCAGTTCTTC. Protein: CASKGAGKYNEQFF.